This T cell receptor beta chain was captured by sequencing in a study of T cell responses to AZD1222 COVID-19 vaccine. Deletions cut 2 bases from V and 13 bases from J, with 21 bases between. CDR1 and CDR2 (germline): SNHLY, FYNNEI. CDR3 size: 15 residues. Comment on this clone: As yet, its antigen is unknown.

TCRdb's copy holds only in-frame clones and misses some; the assay was immunoSEQ multiplex PCR. The table records under 200,000 clones, 88% of them present only once. General study results and limits: Nearly half of spike-specific TCRs reportedly target unmutated variant regions.

The sequences come from peripheral blood, collected on day 0 of AZD1222 vaccination. This TCR derives from an adult in good health. This chain joins TRBV2 and TRBJ1-5, with D unclear. CDR3 amino acids: CASSELPASRSQQHF. Written as DNA, the CDR3 is TGTGCCAGCAGTGAACTTCCCGCTTCCCGTTCCCAACAGCATTTT.